This is a list of T cell receptor beta chains from one sample in a study of PD-1 blockade in classical Hodgkin lymphoma. Clones were read by immunoSEQ multiplex PCR, and TCRdb kept only the in-frame ones, dropping some. The data hold roughly 150,000 clones, with just under 80% observed a single time. The sequencing here drew on peripheral blood mononuclear cells (PBMCs), taken before the second cycle of nivolumab. These receptors were collected from a human donor with classical Hodgkin lymphoma. The CDR3 runs from the conserved cysteine through the conserved F or W. The D gene is left open where the match is weak. Size is stated for part of the rows, as once, few or many counts, or as a class when the clone is expanded.

V	D	J	size	DNA	CDR3
TRBV18	NA	TRBJ1-1	NA	TGTGCCAGCTCACCCCGGGGACAACTGAACACTGAAGCTTTCTTT	CASSPRGQLNTEAFF
TRBV7-8	NA	TRBJ1-2	NA	TGTGCCAGCAGCCTCACCAAAGGGAGAGCGGATGGCTACACCTTC	CASSLTKGRADGYTF
TRBV15	TRBD1	TRBJ1-4	NA	TGTGCCACCAGCAGAGCCCAGACAGGGATTGAAAAACTGTTTTTT	CATSRAQTGIEKLFF
TRBV7-9	TRBD2	TRBJ2-7	NA	TGTGCCAGCAGCTTCAGAACTAGCGGGGGATACTACGAGCAGTACTTC	CASSFRTSGGYYEQYF
TRBV4-2	NA	TRBJ1-5	few	TGTGCCAGCAGCCAATCGGTCCGGGCCCAGCCCCAGCATTTT	CASSQSVRAQPQHF
TRBV2	NA	TRBJ1-1	once	TGTGCCAGCAGTGAGGAAGGATTTGGCACTGAAGCTTTCTTT	CASSEEGFGTEAFF
TRBV6-6	TRBD1	TRBJ1-2	NA	TGTGCCAGCAGTTACCCTGGGACAGCCTTAAACTATGGCTACACCTTC	CASSYPGTALNYGYTF
TRBV6-5	NA	TRBJ1-4	NA	TGTGCCAGCAGTTACGGCGGGGTGGCTAATGAAAAACTGTTTTTT	CASSYGGVANEKLFF
TRBV23-1	TRBD1	TRBJ2-7	NA	TGCGCCAGCAGTCAATCTTGCGCCAGAAGGGGACAGGAAAACTACGAGCAGTACTTC	CASSQSCARRGQENYEQYF
TRBV7-9	TRBD2	TRBJ2-3	NA	TGTGCCAGCAGCTTACCCCACAGTGCAGCTAGCGGGGTAGAAGATACGCAGTATTTT	CASSLPHSAASGVEDTQYF
TRBV5-1	NA	TRBJ2-7	NA	TGCGCCAGCAGCTTGGAGGACCCTGCTCATTACGAGCAGTACTTC	CASSLEDPAHYEQYF
TRBV4-2	NA	TRBJ2-3	NA	TGTGCCAGCAGCTCCCCGGTCTGGAGAACCTCTTCGCCGACAGATACGCAGTATTTT	CASSSPVWRTSSPTDTQYF
TRBV7-8	TRBD1	TRBJ1-5	NA	TGTGCCAGCAGCAGAGGGACAGGAAGCAATCAGCCCCAGCATTTT	CASSRGTGSNQPQHF
TRBV19	NA	TRBJ2-1	few	TGTGCCAGTAGTATATTGGGCAATGAGCAGTTCTTC	CASSILGNEQFF
TRBV11-2	TRBD1	TRBJ1-2	NA	TGTGCCAGCAGCTTCGGACAGGGTATTTCGCTTTATGGCTACACCTTC	CASSFGQGISLYGYTF
TRBV5-5	TRBD2	TRBJ2-3	NA	TGTGCCAGCAGCTTAGCCGGACTAGCGGGAGAGTTGACAGATACGCAGTATTTT	CASSLAGLAGELTDTQYF
TRBV2	NA	TRBJ2-1	NA	TGTGCCAGCAGTGACAGGTCGCTAGACAATGAGCAGTTCTTC	CASSDRSLDNEQFF
TRBV7-2	NA	TRBJ1-2	NA	TGTGCCAGCAGCTCCGGTTTAGGTGTGGGGAACTATGGCTACACCTTC	CASSSGLGVGNYGYTF
TRBV29-1	NA	TRBJ2-5	NA	TGCAGCGTTGAAGATGTACTGGGAACCAAAGAGACCCAGTACTTC	CSVEDVLGTKETQYF
TRBV5-4	TRBD1	TRBJ2-3	NA	TGTGCCAGCAGCTACGGACAGGGGGCCATAGATACGCAGTATTTT	CASSYGQGAIDTQYF
TRBV19	TRBD1	TRBJ1-1	NA	TGTGCCAGTATCGGGTCCGGACAGGGAAAAACTGAAGCTTTCTTT	CASIGSGQGKTEAFF
TRBV7-2	NA	TRBJ1-2	NA	TGTGCCAGCAGCACCGTGATAGGGGAAAACTATGGCTACACCTTC	CASSTVIGENYGYTF
TRBV10-3	TRBD1	TRBJ2-3	NA	TGTGCCATCAGTGAGTCGATGTGGACAGGGTTATACAATACGCAGTATTTT	CAISESMWTGLYNTQYF
TRBV7-6	TRBD1	TRBJ1-1	NA	TGTGCCAGCAGCTTAGCGGGGGGAGGGGGCTTCACTGAAGCTTTCTTT	CASSLAGGGGFTEAFF
TRBV6-5	NA	TRBJ1-2	NA	TGTGCCAGCGGCCGGGGGGCCTATGGCTACACCTTC	CASGRGAYGYTF
TRBV18	NA	TRBJ2-5	NA	TGTGCCAGCTCACCAAGGCGCACCGCTAGCGCAGAGACCCAGTACTTC	CASSPRRTASAETQYF
TRBV5-1	NA	TRBJ1-4	few	TGCGCCAGCAGCCGACAGTTTGCTAATGAAAAACTGTTTTTT	CASSRQFANEKLFF
TRBV28	TRBD1	TRBJ1-3	NA	TGTGCCAGCAGCCTCGACAGGGTTGGAAACACCATATATTTT	CASSLDRVGNTIYF
TRBV6-5	NA	TRBJ1-3	few	TGTGCCAGCGGAGAGAGCTCTGGAAACACCATATATTTT	CASGESSGNTIYF
TRBV9	NA	TRBJ1-3	NA	TGTGCCAGCAGCGTAGCGGTTTGGGGGGTCGGAAACACCATATATTTT	CASSVAVWGVGNTIYF
TRBV21-1	NA	TRBJ1-3	once	TGTGCCAGCATTCTCCGGGACAGGGTCGGTGGAAACACCATATATTTT	CASILRDRVGGNTIYF
TRBV2	NA	TRBJ1-1	NA	TGTGCCAGCCTCTCAGGGGATACTGAAGCTTTCTTT	CASLSGDTEAFF
TRBV7-2	NA	TRBJ2-5	NA	TGTGCCAGCAGCCGACTCGCACAAGAGACCCAGTACTTC	CASSRLAQETQYF
TRBV11-3	TRBD2	TRBJ2-1	NA	TGTGCCAGCAGCTCTAGCGGGGGATCCTACAATGAGCAGTTCTTC	CASSSSGGSYNEQFF
TRBV7-2	TRBD2	TRBJ2-1	NA	TGTGCCAGCAGCTACAGACGGACTAGCGGGGCTTACAATGAGCAGTTCTTC	CASSYRRTSGAYNEQFF
TRBV6-5	NA	TRBJ1-6	few	TGTGCCAGCAGTTACAGAAGGACTTCACCCCTCCACTTT	CASSYRRTSPLHF
TRBV7-2	TRBD2	TRBJ2-1	NA	TGTGCCAGCAGCTTACGCGCTAGACTAGCGGGGGCTAATGAGCAGTTCTTC	CASSLRARLAGANEQFF
TRBV6-6	TRBD2	TRBJ2-1	NA	TGTGCCAGCAGTTCCGGGACTAGCGCCAACAATGAGCAGTTCTTC	CASSSGTSANNEQFF
TRBV10-3	NA	TRBJ2-3	NA	TGTGCCATCGGGGCGGGACCGAGCACAGATACGCAGTATTTT	CAIGAGPSTDTQYF
TRBV7-2	NA	TRBJ1-2	NA	TGTGCCAGCAGCTTGCGACGGAGTAACTATGGCTACACCTTC	CASSLRRSNYGYTF
TRBV5-1	NA	TRBJ2-2	NA	TGCGCCAGCAGCCCGGACATTCACACCGGGGAGCTGTTTTTT	CASSPDIHTGELFF
TRBV9	NA	TRBJ1-1	few	TGTGCCAGCAGCCATACCAGGGAGGGCACTGAAGCTTTCTTT	CASSHTREGTEAFF
TRBV7-6	NA	TRBJ2-1	NA	TGTGCCAGCAGCTTAGCGGGGGGTGTCAATGAGCAGTTCTTC	CASSLAGGVNEQFF
TRBV29-1	NA	TRBJ2-1	once	TGCAGCGTCGCGACAGCCAGCTCCTACAATGAGCAGTTCTTC	CSVATASSYNEQFF
TRBV5-1	TRBD2	TRBJ2-1	NA	TGCGCCAGCAGCTTGCCCGGGAGGGCATGGGATGAGCAGTTCTTC	CASSLPGRAWDEQFF
TRBV7-3	TRBD2	TRBJ2-2	NA	TGTGCCAGCAGCTGGGGACTAGCGGCCGGGGAGCTGTTTTTT	CASSWGLAAGELFF
TRBV27	TRBD1	TRBJ2-7	NA	TGTGCCAGCTTCGGGGACAGGGCCTACGAGCAGTACTTC	CASFGDRAYEQYF
TRBV27	TRBD2	TRBJ2-1	NA	TGTGCCAGCGGTAAAAGCGGGGGACTAGCCTACAATGAGCAGTTCTTC	CASGKSGGLAYNEQFF
TRBV18	NA	TRBJ2-7	NA	TGTGCCAGCTCACCGGAAAACTCCTACGAGCAGTACTTC	CASSPENSYEQYF
TRBV18	TRBD1	TRBJ1-1	NA	TGTGCCAGCTCAAACGGACAGGGGAACACTGAAGCTTTCTTT	CASSNGQGNTEAFF
TRBV19	TRBD2	TRBJ2-1	few	TGTGCCAGTAGTTCCGGGACTAGCATCAATGAGCAGTTCTTC	CASSSGTSINEQFF
TRBV18	TRBD1	TRBJ1-4	NA	TGTGCCAGCTCATGGGACAGTTCTTATGAAAAACTGTTTTTT	CASSWDSSYEKLFF
TRBV5-6	NA	TRBJ2-5	NA	TGTGCCAGCAGCTTAGGGACGGCACAAGAGACCCAGTACTTC	CASSLGTAQETQYF